This T cell receptor (beta chain) emerged from a study of blood T cell repertoires in COVID-19. As for the study in general: Samples of COVID-19 (acute and convalescent) were obtained from the United States, Italy and Spain. Sources were T cells, B-cell-depleted T cells, or PBMCs; the material itself was cDNA or gDNA.

Trimming left V 4 bases short and J 5 bases short, with 8 bases between. The length of the CDR3 is 13 residues. Looked up from germline, CDR1 is SGHVS and CDR2 is FNYEAQ. In the authors' methods: Reference gene primers were amplified, and this amplification served to estimate nucleated cell counts. Some clones are missing from TCRdb's copy, which holds only in-frame ones; the method was immunoSEQ multiplex PCR. D and trimming were read from the DNA, whereas the V and J calls and clone size are those reported in that table. The data contain tens of thousands of clones, 80% to 85% of them singletons. V and J are TRBV7-6 and TRBJ1-4; D not resolved. The clonotype originates from a man aged 45-65 years with acute or convalescent COVID-19. The sequenced material came from peripheral blood. The CDR3 nucleotides are TGTGCCAGCAGCTCCGGAGGGAATGAAAAACTGTTTTTT. It codes for CASSSGGNEKLFF.